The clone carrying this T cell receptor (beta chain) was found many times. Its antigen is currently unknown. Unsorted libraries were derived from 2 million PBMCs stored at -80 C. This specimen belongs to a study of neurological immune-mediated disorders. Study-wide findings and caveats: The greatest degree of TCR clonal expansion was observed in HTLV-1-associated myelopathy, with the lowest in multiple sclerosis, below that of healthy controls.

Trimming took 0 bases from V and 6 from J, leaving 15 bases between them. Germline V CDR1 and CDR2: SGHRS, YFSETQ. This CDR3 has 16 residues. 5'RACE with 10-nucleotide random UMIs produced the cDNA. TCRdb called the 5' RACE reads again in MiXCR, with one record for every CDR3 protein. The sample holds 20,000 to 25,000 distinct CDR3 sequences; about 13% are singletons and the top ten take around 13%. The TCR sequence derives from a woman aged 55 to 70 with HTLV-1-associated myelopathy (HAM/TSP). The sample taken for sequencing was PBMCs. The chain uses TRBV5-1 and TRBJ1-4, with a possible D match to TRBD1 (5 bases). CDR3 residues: CASSLGTGTTHEKLFF. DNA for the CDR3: TGCGCCAGCAGCTTGGGAACAGGAACCACCCATGAAAAACTGTTTTTT. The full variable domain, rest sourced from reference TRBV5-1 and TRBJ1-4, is KAGVTQTPRYLIKTRGQQVTLSCSPISGHRSVSWYQQTPGQGLQFLFEYFSETQRNKGNFPGRFSGRQFSNSRSEMNVSTLELGDSALYLCASSLGTGTTHEKLFFGSGTQLSVL.